The T cell receptor (beta chain) under discussion was sequenced for a study of shared clonotypes between healthy human individuals. General observations from the study: Non-shared clonotypes had lower generation probabilities than those shared by all four donors.

Germline trimming cut 5 bases from V and 5 bases from J; bases unmatched to any gene: 10. Germline V gene lookup returns CDR1 SGHTA and CDR2 FQGNSA. The CDR3 contains 17 residues. The data were produced by immunoSEQ multiplex PCR, yet TCRdb's version contains in-frame clones alone and is incomplete. The sample has some 1 million clones, about 70% seen once. Regarding this clone: The antigen remains undetermined.

The genes are TRBV7-2 and TRBJ2-5; 14 bases fit TRBD2. The receptor's source is a man younger than 35 in good health. Source material: memory CD4+ T cells sorted from blood. Subset reported: CD45RA-negative fraction. The CDR3 spells CASSQAGTSGGGETQYF. The CDR3 bases are TGTGCCAGCAGCCAAGCCGGGACTAGCGGGGGCGGGGAGACCCAGTACTTC.